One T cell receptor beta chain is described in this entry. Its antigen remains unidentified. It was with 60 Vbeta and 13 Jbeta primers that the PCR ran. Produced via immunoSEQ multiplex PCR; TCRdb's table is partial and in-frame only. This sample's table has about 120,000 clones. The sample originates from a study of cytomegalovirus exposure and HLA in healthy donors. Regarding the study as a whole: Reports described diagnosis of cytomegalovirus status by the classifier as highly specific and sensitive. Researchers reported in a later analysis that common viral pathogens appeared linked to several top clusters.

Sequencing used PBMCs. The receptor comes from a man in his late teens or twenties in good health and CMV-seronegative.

In DNA, the CDR3 is TGCGCCAGCAGCGGCGAGGGGACAGGGGCCAACGTCCTGACTTTC. This gives the protein CASSGEGTGANVLTF. This chain connects TRBV5-1 to TRBJ2-6; D possibly corresponds to TRBD1 (6 bases). CDR1 and CDR2 from the germline V gene are SGHRS and YFSETQ. V was cut by 4 bases and J by 4 bases, with 12 bases left in between. The CDR3 is made up of 15 amino acids. The entire variable domain, with the rest obtained from reference TRBV5-1 and TRBJ2-6, is as follows: KAGVTQTPRYLIKTRGQQVTLSCSPISGHRSVSWYQQTPGQGLQFLFEYFSETQRNKGNFPGRFSGRQFSNSRSEMNVSTLELGDSALYLCASSGEGTGANVLTFGAGSRLTVL.